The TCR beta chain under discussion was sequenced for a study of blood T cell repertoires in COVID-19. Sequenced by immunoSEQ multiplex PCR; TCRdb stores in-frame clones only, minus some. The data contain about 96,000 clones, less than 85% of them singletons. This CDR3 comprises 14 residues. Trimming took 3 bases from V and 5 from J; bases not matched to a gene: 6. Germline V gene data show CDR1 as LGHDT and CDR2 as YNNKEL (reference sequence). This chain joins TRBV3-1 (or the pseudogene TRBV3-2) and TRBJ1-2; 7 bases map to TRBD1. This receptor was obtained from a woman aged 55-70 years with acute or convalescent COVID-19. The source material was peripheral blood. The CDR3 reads CASSHADRVYGYTF. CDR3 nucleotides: TGTGCCAGCAGCCATGCCGACAGGGTTTATGGCTACACCTTC.